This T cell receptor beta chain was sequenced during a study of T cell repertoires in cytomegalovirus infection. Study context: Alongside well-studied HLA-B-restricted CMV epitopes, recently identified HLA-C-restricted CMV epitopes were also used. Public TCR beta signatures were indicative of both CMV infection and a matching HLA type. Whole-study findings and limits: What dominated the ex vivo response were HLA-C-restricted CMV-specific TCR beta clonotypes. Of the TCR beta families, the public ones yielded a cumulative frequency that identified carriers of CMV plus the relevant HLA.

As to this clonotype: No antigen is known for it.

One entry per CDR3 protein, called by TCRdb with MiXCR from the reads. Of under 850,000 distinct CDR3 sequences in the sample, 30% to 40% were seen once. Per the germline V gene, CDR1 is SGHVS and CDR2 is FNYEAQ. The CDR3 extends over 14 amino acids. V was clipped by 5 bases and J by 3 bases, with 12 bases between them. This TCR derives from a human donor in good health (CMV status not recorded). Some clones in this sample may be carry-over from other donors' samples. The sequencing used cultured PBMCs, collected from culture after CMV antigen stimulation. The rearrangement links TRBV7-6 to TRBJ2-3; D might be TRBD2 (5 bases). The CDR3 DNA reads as TGTGCCAGCAGCCGTTTCTCGGGGACAGATACGCAGTATTTT. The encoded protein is CASSRFSGTDTQYF.